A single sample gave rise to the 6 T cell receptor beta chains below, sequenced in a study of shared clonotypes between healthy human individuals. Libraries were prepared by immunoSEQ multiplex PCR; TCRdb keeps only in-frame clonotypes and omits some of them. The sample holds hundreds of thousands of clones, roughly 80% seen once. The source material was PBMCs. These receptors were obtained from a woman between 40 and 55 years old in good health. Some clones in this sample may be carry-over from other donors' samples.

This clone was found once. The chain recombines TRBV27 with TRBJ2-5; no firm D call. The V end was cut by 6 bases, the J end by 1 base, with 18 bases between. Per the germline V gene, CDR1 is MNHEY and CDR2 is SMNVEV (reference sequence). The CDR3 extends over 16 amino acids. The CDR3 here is CASSPSAGDTQETQYF. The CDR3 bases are TGTGCCAGCAGCCCTTCGGCAGGAGATACCCAAGAGACCCAGTACTTC.

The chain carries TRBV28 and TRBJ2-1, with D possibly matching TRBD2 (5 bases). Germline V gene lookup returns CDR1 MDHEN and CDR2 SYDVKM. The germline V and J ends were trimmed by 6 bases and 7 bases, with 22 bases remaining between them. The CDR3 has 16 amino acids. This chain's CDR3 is CASSHAGESTGNEQFF. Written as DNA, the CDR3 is TGTGCCAGCAGCCACGCTGGGGAGTCTACTGGGAATGAGCAGTTCTTC.

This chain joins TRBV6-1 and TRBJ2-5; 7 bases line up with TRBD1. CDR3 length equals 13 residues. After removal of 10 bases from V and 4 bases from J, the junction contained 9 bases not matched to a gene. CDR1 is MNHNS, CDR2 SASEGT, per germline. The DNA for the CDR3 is TGTGCCATCACCCCAGGGGGACGAGAGACCCAGTACTTC. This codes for CAITPGGRETQYF.

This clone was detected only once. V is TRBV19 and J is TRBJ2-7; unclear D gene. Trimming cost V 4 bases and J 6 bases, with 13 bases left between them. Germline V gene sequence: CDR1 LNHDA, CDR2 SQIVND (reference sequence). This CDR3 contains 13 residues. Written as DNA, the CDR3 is TGTGCCAGTAGTAGGAGCGCCGTAGGCGAGCAGTACTTC. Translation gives CASSRSAVGEQYF.

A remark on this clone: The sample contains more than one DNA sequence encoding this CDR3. The CDR3 bases are TGTGCCACCAGCAGAGACCAAGAGACCCAGTACTTC. Translation gives CATSRDQETQYF. This sequence joins TRBV15 and TRBJ2-5; no clear D gene. This CDR3 is 12 amino acids long. Germline-derived CDR1 and CDR2 are LNHNV and YYDKDF (reference sequence). Trimming shortened V by 0 bases and J by 1 base, and 0 bases separated the two germline ends.

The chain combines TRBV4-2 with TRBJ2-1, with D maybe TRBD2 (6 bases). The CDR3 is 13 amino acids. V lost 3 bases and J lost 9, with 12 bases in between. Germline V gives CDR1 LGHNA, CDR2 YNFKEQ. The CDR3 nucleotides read TGTGCCAGCAGCCAGCCGGGACTTGGTGAGCAGTTCTTC. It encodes CASSQPGLGEQFF.